A selection of T cell receptor beta chains follows, all from one sample in a study of blood T cell repertoires in COVID-19. Produced via immunoSEQ multiplex PCR; TCRdb's table is partial and in-frame only. The sample consists of approximately 230,000 clones, around nine tenths of them appearing once. The sequencing sample was made of PBMCs or T cells enriched from blood (not recorded which). The receptors originated from a woman in her fifties or sixties with acute COVID-19. Both conserved end residues are part of each CDR3. Each record gives: D gene, V gene, J gene, CDR3 DNA, CDR3 protein. A D gene is named only where the DNA matches it firmly.

TRBD2,TRBV15,TRBJ2-7,TGTGCCACCAGCAGCGCCACTAGCGATCCTTTCATTTCATACGAGCAGTACTTC,CATSSATSDPFISYEQYF
NA,TRBV28,TRBJ2-2,TGTGCCAGCAGTCTACCGGGACACCCCACCGGGGAGCTGTTTTTT,CASSLPGHPTGELFF
TRBD1,TRBV6-5,TRBJ1-1,TGTGCCAGCAGTAAATTGACAGGGGGGAACACTGAAGCTTTCTTT,CASSKLTGGNTEAFF
TRBD2,TRBV14,TRBJ2-1,TGTGCCAGCAGCCAACTAGCGGGAGGGCTCAGTGAGCAGTTCTTC,CASSQLAGGLSEQFF
NA,TRBV7-9,TRBJ2-2,TGTGCCAGCAGCTTAGGACGGACAAACACCGGGGAGCTGTTTTTT,CASSLGRTNTGELFF
NA,TRBV7-2,TRBJ2-3,TGTGCCAGCAGCTTAGCGCCAACTAGCACAGATACGCAGTATTTT,CASSLAPTSTDTQYF
TRBD1,TRBV11-2,TRBJ1-3,TGTGCCAGCAGCCCCGGGACAGGGCCACTCTCTGGAAACACCATATATTTT,CASSPGTGPLSGNTIYF
TRBD2,TRBV7-3,TRBJ2-2,TGTGCCAGCAGCCTAACTATAGCGGGAGTCAACACCGGGGAGCTGTTTTTT,CASSLTIAGVNTGELFF
NA,TRBV9,TRBJ1-2,TGTGCCAGCATCGGGAACAGACTTTATGGCTACACCTTC,CASIGNRLYGYTF
NA,TRBV11-3,TRBJ2-1,TGTGCCAGCAGCTCCCCAAGCGGATCCTACAATGAGCAGTTCTTC,CASSSPSGSYNEQFF
TRBD2,TRBV7-2,TRBJ2-5,TGTGCCAGCAGCCCTCGGACTAGCGGGACTAATGGGGAGACCCAGTACTTC,CASSPRTSGTNGETQYF
NA,TRBV29-1,TRBJ1-5,TGCAGCGCTAAAGGCCAGGGGAATCAGCCCCAGCATTTT,CSAKGQGNQPQHF
TRBD2,TRBV15,TRBJ2-1,TGTGCCACTTCCCCGGGACTAACCTACAATGAGCAGTTCTTC,CATSPGLTYNEQFF
TRBD2,TRBV28,TRBJ2-7,TGTGTCAGCAAAACAGCGGGGAACTCCTACGAGCAGTACTTC,CVSKTAGNSYEQYF
TRBD1,TRBV5-8,TRBJ2-7,TGTGCCAGCAGCTTCGGTGTTACAGGGGTAGGCGAGCAGTACTTC,CASSFGVTGVGEQYF
NA,TRBV7-2,TRBJ2-1,TGTGCCAGCAGCCGGGACAAGGGATACAATGAGCAGTTCTTC,CASSRDKGYNEQFF